This passage covers 24 T cell receptor beta chains from one sample sequenced in a study of blood T cell repertoires in COVID-19. Data came from immunoSEQ multiplex PCR; TCRdb stores just in-frame clones and leaves some out. The sample holds 35,000 to 50,000 clones, more than 70% seen once. Sequencing was carried out using peripheral blood. All receptors derive from a human donor in a cohort sampled during active COVID-19.

This chain connects TRBV30 to TRBJ2-3; D perhaps matches TRBD1 (6 bases). Germline CDR1 reads GTSNPN; CDR2 reads SVGIG (reference sequence). V shed 0 bases and J shed 0 bases, with 7 bases lying between them. The length of the CDR3 is 14 residues. The CDR3 bases are TGTGCCTGGAGTGTACAGGGAAGCACAGATACGCAGTATTTT. Translated, it gives CAWSVQGSTDTQYF. Looking up the rest from reference TRBV30 and TRBJ2-3 gives the full variable domain: SQTIHQWPATLVQPVGSPLSLECTVEGTSNPNLYWYRQAAGRGLQLLFYSVGIGQISSEVPQNLSASRPQDRQFILSSKKLLLSDSGFYLCAWSVQGSTDTQYFGPGTRLTVL.

This chain's CDR3 is CASSQMERRGTEAFF. CDR3 in DNA: TGCGCCAGCAGCCAGATGGAGCGGAGAGGCACTGAAGCTTTCTTT. The J gene is TRBJ1-1, the V gene TRBV4-3; D is uncertain. The CDR3 totals 15 residues. V was trimmed by 3 bases and J by 4 bases, leaving 15 bases between them. CDR1 is LGHNA, CDR2 YSLEER, per germline.

This sequence joins TRBV6-5 and TRBJ1-2; weak D call: TRBD1 (5 bases). Germline V lookup: CDR1 MNHEY, CDR2 SVGAGI. The V and J ends lost 6 bases and 4 bases respectively, with 15 bases between them. This CDR3 spans 14 amino acids. The CDR3 DNA reads as TGTGCCAGCAGCCCCCTGACAGACCCCTATGGCTACACCTTC. This sequence encodes CASSPLTDPYGYTF.

V and J are TRBV5-1 and TRBJ2-1; the match to TRBD2 covers 11 bases. This CDR3 is 16 amino acids long. V lost 4 bases to trimming and J lost 9 bases; unmatched junction nucleotides: 12. Per germline, CDR1 SGHRS and CDR2 YFSETQ. Written as DNA, the CDR3 is TGCGCCAGCAGCAGCCATAGCGGGAGGGCCTTCCCTGAGCAGTTCTTC. As protein: CASSSHSGRAFPEQFF.

The chain joins TRBV4-2 to TRBJ1-1; no clear D gene. The germline V gene encodes CDR1 LGHNA and CDR2 YNFKEQ. CDR3 size: 15 residues. The V and J ends lost 0 bases and 0 bases respectively, with 8 bases between them. CDR3 residues: CASSQEQILNTEAFF. The CDR3 nucleotides read TGTGCCAGCAGCCAAGAGCAGATTCTGAACACTGAAGCTTTCTTT.

This chain uses TRBV7-9 with TRBJ2-5, with 10 bases that match TRBD1. The CDR3 has 15 amino acids. CDR1 and CDR2 (germline): SEHNR, FQNEAQ (reference sequence). Unmatched junction bases numbered 3, after V lost 3 bases and J lost 2 bases. The CDR3 region has the DNA TGTGCCAGCAGCTTGAGACAGGGGGCTCAAGAGACCCAGTACTTC. It translates to CASSLRQGAQETQYF.

The V call is TRBV2, the J call TRBJ2-3; 9 bases map to TRBD1. The CDR3 is 15 amino acids. The ends lost 5 bases at V and 2 bases at J; junction bases unmatched: 5. CDR1 and CDR2 from the germline V gene are SNHLY and FYNNEI. The CDR3 nucleotides read TGTGCCAGCAGTTCGGGACAGGGATACACAGATACGCAGTATTTT. It yields the protein CASSSGQGYTDTQYF. Variable domain in full (rest from reference TRBV2 and TRBJ2-3): EPEVTQTPSHQVTQMGQEVILRCVPISNHLYFYWYRQILGQKVEFLVSFYNNEISEKSEIFDDQFSVERPDGSNFTLKIRSTKLEDSAMYFCASSSGQGYTDTQYFGPGTRLTVL.

The chain is built from TRBV27 and TRBJ2-7, with 8 bases identical to TRBD1. Germline-derived CDR1 and CDR2 are MNHEY and SMNVEV (reference sequence). J lost 2 bases, V lost 6 bases, and 9 bases had no gene match. The CDR3 is made up of 15 amino acids. CDR3 region: CASSISSDRAYEQYF. Here the CDR3 DNA reads TGTGCCAGCAGCATCTCCTCGGACAGGGCCTACGAGCAGTACTTC.

The chain combines TRBV28 with TRBJ2-5, with 7 bases lining up with TRBD1. V was clipped by 11 bases and J by 9 bases; unmatched bases: 15. The CDR3 covers 13 residues. From germline, CDR1 is MDHEN and CDR2 SYDVKM. As DNA, the CDR3 is TGTGCCTCTCAGGGGGATGCGAATTTGGCCCAGTACTTC. Encoded protein: CASQGDANLAQYF. The full variable domain, in which reference TRBV28 and TRBJ2-5 provide the parts outside the CDR3, is DVKVTQSSRYLVKRTGEKVFLECVQDMDHENMFWYRQDPGLGLRLIYFSYDVKMKEKGDIPEGYSVSREKKERFSLILESASTNQTSMYLCASQGDANLAQYFGPGTRLLVL.

The J gene is TRBJ1-6, the V gene TRBV4-1; 9 bases are a match to TRBD1. Germline V gene data show CDR1 as MGHRA and CDR2 as YSYEKL. The CDR3 is 16 residues long. Germline trimming cut 1 base from V and 4 bases from J; bases unmatched to any gene: 2. The CDR3 loop is CASSQVQGAYNSPLHF. CDR3 sequence (DNA): TGCGCCAGCAGCCAAGTACAGGGGGCGTATAATTCACCCCTCCACTTT.

The V gene is TRBV5-1, the J gene TRBJ2-7; 8 nucleotides match TRBD1. CDR3 length: 18 residues. The junction had 18 bases not matched to a gene; V was cut back by 4 bases and J by 3 bases. The germline CDR1 and CDR2 sequences are SGHRS and YFSETQ. The DNA of the CDR3 is TGCGCCAGCAGCCTAGGGACAGGACCTCCCTTAAGGTTCTACGAGCAGTACTTC. Protein product: CASSLGTGPPLRFYEQYF.

The V gene is TRBV5-1, the J gene TRBJ1-1; perhaps TRBD1 as D (6 bases). CDR1 and CDR2 from the germline V gene are SGHRS and YFSETQ. CDR3 length equals 18 residues. V shed 2 bases and J shed 0 bases, with 20 bases lying between them. The CDR3 spells CASSFESRDIGLNTEAFF. CDR3 coding DNA: TGCGCCAGCAGCTTCGAATCCCGGGACATAGGTTTGAACACTGAAGCTTTCTTT.

This chain connects TRBV3-1 (or the pseudogene TRBV3-2) to TRBJ1-2; D is perhaps TRBD1 (6 bases). This CDR3 is 12 amino acids long. CDR1 is LGHDT and CDR2 is YNNKEL in the germline V gene (reference sequence). The V gene lost 5 bases and the J gene lost 4 bases, with 8 bases spanning the gap. Here the CDR3 DNA reads TGTGCCAGCAGCAGGGACACCTATGGCTACACCTTC. As protein: CASSRDTYGYTF.

This chain links TRBV11-2 with TRBJ2-3; no definite D call. The germline V gene has CDR1 SGHAT and CDR2 FQNNGV. The CDR3 has 15 residues. The V end lost 3 bases, the J end lost 2 bases, and 12 bases lay between the germline ends. The CDR3 bases are TGTGCCAGCAGCTTCTCCCCGACTCTCACAGATACGCAGTATTTT. Protein: CASSFSPTLTDTQYF.

This chain links TRBV6-5 with TRBJ1-3, with a tentative D call TRBD1 (6 bases). The germline CDR1 and CDR2 sequences are MNHEY and SVGAGI. CDR3 length: 14 residues. Deletions cut 6 bases from V and 1 base from J, with 10 bases between. In nucleotides, the CDR3 is TGTGCCAGCAGCAGGGGTCCTTCTGGAAACACCATATATTTT. It codes for CASSRGPSGNTIYF.

This chain links TRBV5-1 with TRBJ1-2, with 9 nucleotides matching TRBD1. This CDR3 has 14 amino acids. Germline assignment: CDR1 SGHRS and CDR2 YFSETQ. With V trimmed by 7 bases and J by 2 bases, 6 bases remained unmatched. CDR3 DNA sequence: TGCGCCAGCGAACCGGGGACAGGGAACTATGGCTACACCTTC. Protein product: CASEPGTGNYGYTF.

The count of this clone is one. The CDR3 here is CASSYRDRGPFGYTF. The CDR3 coding sequence is TGTGCCAGCAGCTACCGGGACAGGGGGCCTTTTGGCTACACCTTC. J is TRBJ1-2 and V is TRBV5-5; TRBD1 agrees at 12 bases. This CDR3 has 15 residues. CDR1 is SGHKS and CDR2 is YYEKEE in the germline V gene (reference sequence). With 3 bases clipped from V and 7 bases from J, the junction kept 7 bases outside the gene matches. Combining the CDR3 with reference TRBV5-5 and TRBJ1-2 gives the whole variable domain DAGVTQSPTHLIKTRGQQVTLRCSPISGHKSVSWYQQVLGQGPQFIFQYYEKEERGRGNFPDRFSARQFPNYSSELNVNALLLGDSALYLCASSYRDRGPFGYTFGSGTRLTVV.

This chain uses TRBV6-1 with TRBJ1-5; D not resolved. CDR1 and CDR2 (germline): MNHNS, SASEGT. This CDR3 spans 14 amino acids. V gave up 2 bases and J gave up 7 bases, with 12 bases separating them. The CDR3 region is CASSELEGTQPQHF. CDR3 DNA sequence: TGTGCCAGCAGTGAACTCGAGGGTACCCAGCCCCAGCATTTT.

This chain joins TRBV6-6 and TRBJ2-2, with 10 bases fitting TRBD1. The CDR3 totals 14 residues. Germline trimming cut 6 bases from V and 5 bases from J; bases unmatched to any gene: 3. Germline CDR1 is MNHNY and CDR2 is SVGAGI (reference sequence). The CDR3 DNA is TGTGCCAGCAGGACAGGGGGCCGGACCGGGGAGCTGTTTTTT. Protein sequence: CASRTGGRTGELFF.

The chain joins TRBV18 to TRBJ2-7; 15 bases match TRBD2. V dropped 8 bases and J dropped 7; count of bases not matched to a gene: 3. Germline CDR1 reads KGHSH; CDR2 reads LQKENI. The CDR3 contains 13 residues. DNA of the CDR3: TGTGCCAGCGCCGGGACTAGCGGGGGGGAGCAGTACTTC. The encoded protein is CASAGTSGGEQYF.

The chain combines TRBV5-1 with TRBJ2-5, with a tentative D call TRBD1 (6 bases). CDR1 SGHRS and CDR2 YFSETQ come from the germline V gene. The CDR3 length is 14 residues. V dropped 6 bases and J dropped 3 bases, with 15 bases sitting between them. The CDR3 DNA sequence: TGCGCCAGCACCCTGGGAAGGGGGAAAGAGACCCAGTACTTC. Translation: CASTLGRGKETQYF.

The chain couples TRBV27 to TRBJ1-1; no clear D. The CDR3 covers 14 residues. Germline V gene sequence: CDR1 MNHEY, CDR2 SMNVEV (reference sequence). The germline V and J ends were trimmed by 4 bases and 11 bases, with 20 bases remaining between them. The CDR3 protein is CASSSPTRAWRAFF. The CDR3 coding sequence is TGTGCCAGCAGTTCCCCAACGAGGGCTTGGAGGGCTTTCTTT.

The rearrangement links TRBV5-4 to TRBJ1-6; no clear D. Trimming pared 4 bases from V and 7 bases from J, leaving 21 bases between. This CDR3 is 17 amino acids long. Germline-derived CDR1 and CDR2 are SGHNT and YYREEE (reference sequence). CDR3 nucleotide sequence: TGTGCCAGCAGCGCCGGAGGGCACCCGGATGGGAATTCACCCCTCCACTTT. Its translation: CASSAGGHPDGNSPLHF.

This chain links TRBV3-1 (or the pseudogene TRBV3-2) with TRBJ2-5; 8 nucleotides agree with TRBD2. This CDR3 contains 17 residues. V was pared by 4 bases and J by 0 bases, with 10 bases of the junction left unmatched. CDR1 and CDR2 (germline): LGHDT, YNNKEL (reference sequence). CDR3 bases: TGTGCCAGCAGCCTGGGTTGGAGCGGGGGACACCAAGAGACCCAGTACTTC. Its protein is CASSLGWSGGHQETQYF.